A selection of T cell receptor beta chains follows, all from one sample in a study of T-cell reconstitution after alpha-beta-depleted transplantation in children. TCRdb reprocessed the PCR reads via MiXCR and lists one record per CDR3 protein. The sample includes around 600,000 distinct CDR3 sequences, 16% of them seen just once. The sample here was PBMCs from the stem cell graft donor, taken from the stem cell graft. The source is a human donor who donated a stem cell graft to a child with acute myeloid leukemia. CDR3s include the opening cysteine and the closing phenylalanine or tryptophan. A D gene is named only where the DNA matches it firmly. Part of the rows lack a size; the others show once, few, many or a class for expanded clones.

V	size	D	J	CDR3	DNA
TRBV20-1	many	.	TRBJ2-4	CSAAVLAKNIQYF	TGCAGTGCGGCAGTACTAGCCAAAAACATTCAGTACTTC
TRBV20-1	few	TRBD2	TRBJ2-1	CSARVPGLAGDKNEQFF	TGCAGTGCTAGAGTCCCAGGACTAGCGGGGGATAAGAATGAGCAGTTCTTC
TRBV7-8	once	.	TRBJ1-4	CASSSPWDEKLFF	TGTGCCAGCAGCTCTCCTTGGGATGAAAAACTGTTTTTT
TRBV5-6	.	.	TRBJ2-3	CASSPAGEAGTDTQYF	TGTGCCAGCAGCCCAGCCGGGGAGGCGGGCACAGATACGCAGTATTTT
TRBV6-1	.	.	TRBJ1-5	CASSEPFGGGNQPQHF	TGTGCCAGCAGTGAACCTTTTGGTGGTGGCAATCAGCCCCAGCATTTT
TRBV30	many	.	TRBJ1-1	CAWSVREGEAFF	TGTGCCTGGAGTGTACGTGAAGGAGAAGCTTTCTTT
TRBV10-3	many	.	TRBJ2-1	CAIKPAASGNEQFF	TGTGCCATCAAACCAGCCGCCTCCGGCAATGAGCAGTTCTTC
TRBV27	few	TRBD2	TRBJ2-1	CASSLLAGGIYNEQFF	TGTGCCAGCAGTTTACTAGCGGGGGGCATATACAATGAGCAGTTCTTC
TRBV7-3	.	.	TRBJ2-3	CASSSRGATDTQYF	TGTGCCAGCAGCTCACGGGGGGCCACAGATACGCAGTATTTT
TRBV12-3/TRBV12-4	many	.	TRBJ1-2	CASSTGAAANYGYTF	TGTGCCAGCAGTACGGGAGCCGCAGCTAACTATGGCTACACCTTC
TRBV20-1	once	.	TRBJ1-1	CCARSFWVGENTEAFF	TGCTGTGCTAGATCGTTCTGGGTCGGGGAGAACACTGAAGCTTTCTTT
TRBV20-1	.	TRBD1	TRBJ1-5	CSARLDRGDSNQPQHF	TGCAGTGCAAGACTAGACAGGGGCGATAGCAATCAGCCCCAGCATTTT
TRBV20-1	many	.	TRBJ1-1	CSASGSRMNTEAFF	TGCAGTGCTAGCGGCAGTCGGATGAACACTGAAGCTTTCTTT
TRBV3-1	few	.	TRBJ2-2	CASSESTGELFF	TGTGCCAGCAGCGAGAGCACCGGGGAGCTGTTTTTT
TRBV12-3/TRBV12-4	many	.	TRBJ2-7	CASSFGAGDGSEQYF	TGTGCCAGCAGTTTCGGGGCAGGCGATGGATCCGAGCAGTACTTC
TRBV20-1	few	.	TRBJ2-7	CSARYPTEARYEQYF	TGCAGTGCTAGATACCCCACAGAGGCGAGGTACGAGCAGTACTTC
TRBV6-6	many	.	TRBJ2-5	CASTINQGETQYF	TGTGCCAGCACTATTAACCAGGGTGAGACCCAGTACTTC
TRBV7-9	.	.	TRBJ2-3	CASSPAGQPTDTQYF	TGTGCCAGCAGCCCCGCAGGACAGCCCACAGATACGCAGTATTTT
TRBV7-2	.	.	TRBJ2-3	CASSSRRALSTDTQYF	TGTGCCAGCAGCTCAAGAAGGGCCCTCTCCACAGATACGCAGTATTTT
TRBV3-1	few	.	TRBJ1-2	CASSPWGGNGYTF	TGTGCCAGCAGCCCCTGGGGGGGGAACGGCTACACCTTC
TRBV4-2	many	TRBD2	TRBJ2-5	CASSQANSGGAETQYF	TGTGCCAGCAGCCAAGCGAATAGCGGGGGGGCCGAGACCCAGTACTTC
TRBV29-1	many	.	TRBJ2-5	CSVEPGETQYF	TGCAGCGTTGAACCCGGGGAGACCCAGTACTTC
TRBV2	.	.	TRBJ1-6	CASSALANSPLHF	TGTGCCAGCAGTGCCCTTGCGAATTCACCCCTCCACTTT
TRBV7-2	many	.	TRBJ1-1	CASSLYDRGPAFF	TGTGCCAGCAGCTTATACGACAGAGGTCCAGCTTTCTTT
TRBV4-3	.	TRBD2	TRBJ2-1	CASSQAGPGLADYNEQFF	TGCGCCAGCAGCCAAGCCGGACCGGGACTAGCGGACTACAATGAGCAGTTCTTC
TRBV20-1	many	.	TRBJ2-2	CSARDLGRTTGELFF	TGCAGTGCTAGAGATCTGGGCAGGACCACCGGGGAGCTGTTTTTT
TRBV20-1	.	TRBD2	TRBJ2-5	CSARGASGGRFQETQYF	TGCAGTGCTAGGGGGGCTAGCGGGGGACGGTTCCAAGAGACCCAGTACTTC
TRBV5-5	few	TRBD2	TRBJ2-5	CASSMTSRETQYF	TGTGCCAGCAGCATGACTAGCAGGGAGACCCAGTACTTC
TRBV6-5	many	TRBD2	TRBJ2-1	CASSYSIGSGGEQFF	TGTGCCAGCAGTTACTCGATTGGTTCGGGGGGAGAGCAGTTCTTC
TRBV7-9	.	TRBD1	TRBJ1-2	CASSLASASGGNYGYTF	TGTGCCAGCAGCTTAGCCTCCGCCTCAGGGGGTAACTATGGCTACACCTTC
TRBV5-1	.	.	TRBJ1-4	CASSLGHGREKLFF	TGCGCCAGCAGCTTGGGACACGGGAGGGAAAAACTGTTTTTT
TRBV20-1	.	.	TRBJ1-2	CSARGGQYYGYTF	TGCAGTGCTAGAGGAGGACAGTACTATGGCTACACCTTC
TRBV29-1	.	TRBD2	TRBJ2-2	CSVGLAANGELFF	TGCAGCGTTGGACTAGCGGCGAACGGGGAGCTGTTTTTT
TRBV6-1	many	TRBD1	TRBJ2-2	CASLRDRGTGELFF	TGTGCCAGCCTCCGGGACAGGGGCACCGGGGAGCTGTTTTTT
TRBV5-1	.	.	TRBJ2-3	CASRVGGTDTQYF	TGCGCCAGCCGGGTTGGAGGCACAGATACGCAGTATTTT
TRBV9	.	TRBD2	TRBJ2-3	CASSSRLAGGLDTQYF	TGTGCCAGCAGCTCCAGACTAGCGGGGGGGTTGGATACGCAGTATTTT
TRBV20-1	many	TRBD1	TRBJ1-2	CTSPYRGNGYTF	TGCACGTCCCCGTACAGGGGTAATGGCTACACCTTC
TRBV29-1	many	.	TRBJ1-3	CSVEHGPGNTIYF	TGCAGCGTCGAGCACGGGCCTGGAAACACCATATATTTT
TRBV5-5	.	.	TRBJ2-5	CASSLRGQGQFQETQYF	TGTGCCAGCAGCTTGCGGGGGCAGGGCCAATTTCAAGAGACCCAGTACTTC
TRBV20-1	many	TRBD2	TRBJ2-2	CSAKAPTSGDTGELFF	TGCAGTGCTAAGGCTCCCACTAGCGGGGACACCGGGGAGCTGTTTTTT
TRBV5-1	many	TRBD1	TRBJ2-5	CASSSTLTRTGQETQYF	TGCGCCAGCAGCTCTACCCTAACTCGGACAGGTCAAGAGACCCAGTACTTC
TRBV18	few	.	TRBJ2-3	CASSPSGLAESTDTQYF	TGTGCCAGCTCCCCTTCTGGCTTAGCGGAAAGCACAGATACGCAGTATTTT
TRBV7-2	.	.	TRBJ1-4	CASSSPRTDITEKLFF	TGTGCCAGCAGCTCCCCCCGGACGGATATCACAGAAAAACTGTTTTTT
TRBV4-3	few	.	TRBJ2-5	CASSPDLQETQYF	TGCGCCAGCAGCCCAGACCTACAAGAGACCCAGTACTTC
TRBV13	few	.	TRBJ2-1	CASSLAYGGLADNEQFF	TGTGCCAGCAGCTTAGCGTACGGGGGGCTAGCGGACAATGAGCAGTTCTTC
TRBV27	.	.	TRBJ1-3	CASSPTGHSGNTIYF	TGTGCCAGCAGTCCGACAGGCCACTCTGGAAACACCATATATTTT
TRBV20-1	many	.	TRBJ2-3	CSAKYQEGTDTQYF	TGCAGTGCTAAGTATCAGGAGGGCACAGATACGCAGTATTTT
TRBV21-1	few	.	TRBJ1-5	CASSRTRQVPQPQHF	TGTGCCAGCAGCAGGACCCGACAGGTCCCCCAGCCCCAGCATTTT
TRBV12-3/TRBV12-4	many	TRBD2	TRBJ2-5	CASSPGTSGFQETQYF	TGTGCCAGCAGTCCAGGGACTAGCGGTTTCCAAGAGACCCAGTACTTC
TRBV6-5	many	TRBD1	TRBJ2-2	CASSYSPTGPGELFF	TGTGCCAGCAGTTACTCGCCGACAGGGCCCGGGGAGCTGTTTTTT
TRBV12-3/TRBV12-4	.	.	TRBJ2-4	CASSYGHSTNIQYF	TGTGCCAGCAGTTATGGACACTCTACAAACATTCAGTACTTC
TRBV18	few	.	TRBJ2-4	CASSLPDRGDIQYF	TGTGCCAGCTCACTTCCGGACCGTGGGGACATTCAGTACTTC
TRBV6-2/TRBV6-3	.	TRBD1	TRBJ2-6	CASRATGTGANVLTF	TGTGCCAGCAGGGCGACAGGGACCGGGGCCAACGTCCTGACTTTC